This T cell receptor (delta chain) was identified during a study of gamma-delta chains in newborns, infants, children. At the level of the study: Microbial exposure reportedly drives polyclonal innate γδ T cell expansion after birth.

TCRdb used CATT to re-call clones from the reads. The sample lists 14,000 to 15,000 delta-chain clones, approximately 7% seen once, with 20% to 25% in the top ten. The CDR3 totals 17 residues. Germline CDR1 GEAIGNYY, CDR2 EKD. This clone was seen a handful of times. A junction boundary mismatches the germline segment, possibly from a read error. This receptor was taken from a child who was a newborn, infant or young child, either healthy, febrile or measles-vaccinated (not recorded which). Material for sequencing was blood. The chain links TRDV2 to TRDJ3; 10 bases map to TRDD3. CDR3 amino acids: CACDTVGDTLDARQMFF. CDR3 in DNA: TGTGCCTGTGACACCGTGGGGGATACACTGGACGCCCGACAGATGTTTTTC.